A selection of T cell receptor beta chains follows, all from one sample in a study of cytomegalovirus exposure and HLA in healthy donors. Sequencing used immunoSEQ multiplex PCR; TCRdb keeps in-frame clones, though not all of them. The sample includes tens of thousands of clones, around 81% of them seen just once. Source material: PBMCs. The origin of the receptors is a man in his thirties or forties in good health and CMV-seronegative. Each CDR3 is given with its conserved first and last residue. The D gene is left open where the match is weak. Rows give clone size only sometimes, using once, few, many, or a class for an expanded clone.

j_call: TRBJ2-3; v_call: TRBV6-5; d_call: TRBD1; clone_size: .; cdr3_aa: CASSRQGADTQYF; cdr3_nt: TGTGCCAGCAGTCGACAGGGGGCAGATACGCAGTATTTT
j_call: TRBJ1-1; v_call: TRBV19; d_call: .; clone_size: .; cdr3_aa: CASSTSGGVTEAFF; cdr3_nt: TGTGCCAGTAGTACATCGGGGGGGGTAACTGAAGCTTTCTTT
j_call: TRBJ2-7; v_call: TRBV7-9; d_call: TRBD2; clone_size: .; cdr3_aa: CASSLLTSGGGLFPGQYF; cdr3_nt: TGTGCCAGCAGCTTATTAACTAGCGGGGGCGGACTCTTTCCCGGGCAGTACTTC
j_call: TRBJ2-7; v_call: TRBV18; d_call: .; clone_size: .; cdr3_aa: CASSTGQGLGSYEQYF; cdr3_nt: TGTGCCAGCTCAACCGGTCAGGGTTTGGGTTCCTACGAGCAGTACTTC
j_call: TRBJ1-1; v_call: TRBV7-3; d_call: TRBD1; clone_size: .; cdr3_aa: CASSLTGITEAFF; cdr3_nt: TGTGCCAGCAGCTTGACAGGGATAACTGAAGCTTTCTTT
j_call: TRBJ1-1; v_call: TRBV6-1; d_call: .; clone_size: many; cdr3_aa: CASRTREVGAEAFF; cdr3_nt: TGTGCCAGCAGAACCAGGGAAGTCGGAGCTGAAGCTTTCTTT
j_call: TRBJ1-3; v_call: TRBV5-1; d_call: .; clone_size: once; cdr3_aa: CASSSGTPGSSGNTIYF; cdr3_nt: TGCGCCAGCAGCTCCGGGACACCGGGGAGCTCTGGAAACACCATATATTTT
j_call: TRBJ1-1; v_call: TRBV29-1; d_call: .; clone_size: .; cdr3_aa: CSVDGVNTEAFF; cdr3_nt: TGCAGCGTTGACGGGGTGAACACTGAAGCTTTCTTT
j_call: TRBJ1-1; v_call: TRBV27; d_call: .; clone_size: few; cdr3_aa: CASSLSRASNTEAFF; cdr3_nt: TGTGCCAGCAGTTTATCGCGGGCGAGTAACACTGAAGCTTTCTTT
j_call: TRBJ2-2; v_call: TRBV5-1; d_call: TRBD2; clone_size: .; cdr3_aa: CASIPGPSGRGTGELFF; cdr3_nt: TGCGCCAGCATCCCGGGACCTAGCGGGAGGGGCACCGGGGAGCTGTTTTTT
j_call: TRBJ2-1; v_call: TRBV5-1; d_call: .; clone_size: once; cdr3_aa: CASSLGQNPYNEQFF; cdr3_nt: TGCGCCAGCAGCTTGGGACAGAATCCCTACAATGAGCAGTTCTTC
j_call: TRBJ1-1; v_call: TRBV4-3; d_call: TRBD1; clone_size: few; cdr3_aa: CASSQGSTGAYTEAFF; cdr3_nt: TGCGCCAGCAGCCAAGGCTCGACAGGGGCTTACACTGAAGCTTTCTTT
j_call: TRBJ1-1; v_call: TRBV27; d_call: .; clone_size: .; cdr3_aa: CASSFSGGMRTEAFF; cdr3_nt: TGTGCCAGCAGTTTCTCGGGGGGGATGAGGACTGAAGCTTTCTTT
j_call: TRBJ1-2; v_call: TRBV27; d_call: TRBD1; clone_size: .; cdr3_aa: CASSFRDRFSGYTF; cdr3_nt: TGTGCCAGCAGTTTCCGGGACAGGTTTTCGGGCTACACCTTC
j_call: TRBJ2-2; v_call: TRBV7-9; d_call: .; clone_size: few; cdr3_aa: CAPVGDTGELFF; cdr3_nt: TGTGCCCCTGTGGGAGACACCGGGGAGCTGTTTTTT
j_call: TRBJ2-2; v_call: TRBV11-1; d_call: TRBD1; clone_size: .; cdr3_aa: CASSLQTGLRGGELFF; cdr3_nt: TGTGCCAGCAGCTTACAGACAGGGTTAAGAGGCGGGGAGCTGTTTTTT
j_call: TRBJ2-3; v_call: TRBV5-1; d_call: TRBD2; clone_size: .; cdr3_aa: CASSSRLAGSTDTQYF; cdr3_nt: TGCGCCAGCAGCTCCAGGTTAGCGGGAAGCACAGATACGCAGTATTTT
j_call: TRBJ2-5; v_call: TRBV19; d_call: TRBD1; clone_size: .; cdr3_aa: CASSQGQAPWDPQYF; cdr3_nt: TGTGCCAGTAGCCAAGGACAGGCCCCCTGGGATCCCCAGTACTTC
j_call: TRBJ2-4; v_call: TRBV20-1; d_call: .; clone_size: .; cdr3_aa: CSANQGNIQYF; cdr3_nt: TGCAGTGCTAACCAGGGAAACATTCAGTACTTC
j_call: TRBJ1-5; v_call: TRBV6-1; d_call: TRBD1; clone_size: once; cdr3_aa: CASTQGQGGGQPQHF; cdr3_nt: TGTGCCAGCACCCAAGGACAGGGTGGTGGTCAGCCCCAGCATTTT
j_call: TRBJ2-7; v_call: TRBV5-4; d_call: TRBD1; clone_size: .; cdr3_aa: CASSWSGQIYEQYF; cdr3_nt: TGTGCCAGCAGCTGGTCGGGACAGATCTACGAGCAGTACTTC
j_call: TRBJ1-1; v_call: TRBV29-1; d_call: .; clone_size: .; cdr3_aa: CSGRVSENTEAFF; cdr3_nt: TGCAGCGGGAGAGTGAGTGAGAACACTGAAGCTTTCTTT
j_call: TRBJ1-2; v_call: TRBV5-6; d_call: .; clone_size: .; cdr3_aa: CASSSPSGRPNYGYTF; cdr3_nt: TGTGCCAGCAGCTCACCGTCGGGGAGACCTAACTATGGCTACACCTTC
j_call: TRBJ1-4; v_call: TRBV5-1; d_call: .; clone_size: .; cdr3_aa: CASSAGSGGEKLFF; cdr3_nt: TGCGCCAGCAGCGCTGGGTCGGGGGGTGAAAAACTGTTTTTT
j_call: TRBJ2-3; v_call: TRBV6-1; d_call: .; clone_size: .; cdr3_aa: CASTQRTDTQYF; cdr3_nt: TGTGCCAGCACACAGCGCACAGATACGCAGTATTTT
j_call: TRBJ2-1; v_call: TRBV25-1; d_call: .; clone_size: .; cdr3_aa: CASSEEGPVSNEQFF; cdr3_nt: TGTGCCAGCAGTGAGGAGGGGCCGGTCAGTAATGAGCAGTTCTTC
j_call: TRBJ2-7; v_call: TRBV4-3; d_call: TRBD1; clone_size: .; cdr3_aa: CASSHAGPTGLSYEQYF; cdr3_nt: TGCGCCAGCAGCCATGCCGGTCCGACAGGGTTATCCTACGAGCAGTACTTC
j_call: TRBJ1-2; v_call: TRBV6-6; d_call: .; clone_size: .; cdr3_aa: CASSGAEIRYGYTF; cdr3_nt: TGTGCCAGCAGTGGGGCCGAAATTCGCTATGGCTACACCTTC
j_call: TRBJ2-3; v_call: TRBV10-1; d_call: TRBD1; clone_size: once; cdr3_aa: CASSEKRGTVADTQYF; cdr3_nt: TGCGCCAGCAGTGAAAAAAGAGGGACAGTCGCAGATACGCAGTATTTT
j_call: TRBJ1-4; v_call: TRBV7-8; d_call: TRBD1; clone_size: few; cdr3_aa: CASSSGTGVNEKLFF; cdr3_nt: TGTGCCAGCAGCTCCGGGACAGGGGTAAATGAAAAACTGTTTTTT
j_call: TRBJ1-2; v_call: TRBV29-1; d_call: .; clone_size: .; cdr3_aa: CSVPTGYGYTF; cdr3_nt: TGCAGCGTGCCGACAGGCTATGGCTACACCTTC
j_call: TRBJ1-2; v_call: TRBV5-3; d_call: .; clone_size: .; cdr3_aa: CARSLVVIRGRGSTGYTF; cdr3_nt: TGTGCCAGAAGCTTGGTGGTGATCCGTGGACGAGGGAGTACTGGCTACACCTTC
j_call: TRBJ1-1; v_call: TRBV19; d_call: .; clone_size: .; cdr3_aa: CASSIPVGGSEAFF; cdr3_nt: TGTGCCAGTAGTATTCCCGTCGGGGGGAGTGAAGCTTTCTTT
j_call: TRBJ2-7; v_call: TRBV18; d_call: .; clone_size: .; cdr3_aa: CASSLASSRGYEQYF; cdr3_nt: TGTGCCAGCTCACTCGCTAGTTCCAGGGGTTACGAGCAGTACTTC
j_call: TRBJ2-5; v_call: TRBV4-3; d_call: .; clone_size: .; cdr3_aa: CASSQAKAGTQYF; cdr3_nt: TGCGCCAGCAGCCAAGCCAAGGCAGGGACCCAGTACTTC
j_call: TRBJ1-1; v_call: TRBV11-2; d_call: TRBD1; clone_size: .; cdr3_aa: CASSLTSGGRSEAFF; cdr3_nt: TGTGCCAGCAGCCTTACGTCAGGGGGCAGGTCTGAAGCTTTCTTT
j_call: TRBJ2-1; v_call: TRBV7-3; d_call: .; clone_size: .; cdr3_aa: CASSPGSYNEQFF; cdr3_nt: TGTGCCAGCAGCCCGGGTTCCTACAATGAGCAGTTCTTC
j_call: TRBJ1-6; v_call: TRBV7-8; d_call: .; clone_size: .; cdr3_aa: CASSYIQGPSSYNSPLHF; cdr3_nt: TGTGCCAGCAGTTACATCCAGGGGCCGAGCTCCTATAATTCACCCCTCCACTTT
j_call: TRBJ1-3; v_call: TRBV2; d_call: .; clone_size: few; cdr3_aa: CANAQSSGNTIYF; cdr3_nt: TGTGCCAATGCACAGAGCTCTGGAAACACCATATATTTT
j_call: TRBJ2-5; v_call: TRBV7-7; d_call: .; clone_size: .; cdr3_aa: CASSPSYLRETQYF; cdr3_nt: TGTGCCAGCAGCCCTAGTTATTTGCGGGAGACCCAGTACTTC
j_call: TRBJ2-1; v_call: TRBV5-1; d_call: TRBD2; clone_size: .; cdr3_aa: CASSLDLAGASYNEQFF; cdr3_nt: TGCGCCAGCAGCTTGGATCTAGCGGGGGCATCCTACAATGAGCAGTTCTTC
j_call: TRBJ1-2; v_call: TRBV19; d_call: TRBD1; clone_size: .; cdr3_aa: CASSKGQGVVNYGYTF; cdr3_nt: TGTGCCAGTAGTAAGGGACAGGGGGTCGTTAACTATGGCTACACCTTC
j_call: TRBJ1-2; v_call: TRBV27; d_call: TRBD1; clone_size: .; cdr3_aa: CASSSDRVASYGYTF; cdr3_nt: TGTGCCAGCAGTTCAGACAGGGTAGCTAGCTATGGCTACACCTTC
j_call: TRBJ2-5; v_call: TRBV10-3; d_call: TRBD1; clone_size: .; cdr3_aa: CAISRQGAQETQYF; cdr3_nt: TGTGCCATCAGTAGACAGGGGGCTCAGGAGACCCAGTACTTC
j_call: TRBJ2-2; v_call: TRBV7-8; d_call: TRBD2; clone_size: .; cdr3_aa: CASSLSRLWGGTGELFF; cdr3_nt: TGTGCCAGCAGCTTGAGTCGGTTGTGGGGGGGCACCGGGGAGCTGTTTTTT
j_call: TRBJ1-1; v_call: TRBV10-1; d_call: .; clone_size: .; cdr3_aa: CASSDGEEAFF; cdr3_nt: TGCGCCAGCAGCGACGGAGAAGAAGCTTTCTTT
j_call: TRBJ2-7; v_call: TRBV29-1; d_call: .; clone_size: once; cdr3_aa: CSGRTDYEQYF; cdr3_nt: TGCAGCGGAAGGACAGACTACGAGCAGTACTTC
j_call: TRBJ2-5; v_call: TRBV5-4; d_call: .; clone_size: .; cdr3_aa: CASSLAGMVETQYF; cdr3_nt: TGTGCCAGCAGCTTGGCCGGTATGGTGGAGACCCAGTACTTC
j_call: TRBJ1-1; v_call: TRBV4-1; d_call: .; clone_size: few; cdr3_aa: CASTQTVNTEAFF; cdr3_nt: TGCGCCAGCACTCAAACTGTAAACACTGAAGCTTTCTTT
j_call: TRBJ1-1; v_call: TRBV18; d_call: .; clone_size: few; cdr3_aa: CASSYTDSTLTEAFF; cdr3_nt: TGTGCCAGCTCATATACGGACAGTACCCTTACTGAAGCTTTCTTT
j_call: TRBJ1-3; v_call: TRBV4-3; d_call: TRBD1; clone_size: .; cdr3_aa: CASSQDFSPGQTANTIYF; cdr3_nt: TGCGCCAGCAGCCAAGATTTCTCCCCGGGACAGACGGCAAACACCATATATTTT
j_call: TRBJ2-2; v_call: TRBV9; d_call: TRBD2; clone_size: .; cdr3_aa: CASSVGPSGIYTGELFF; cdr3_nt: TGTGCCAGCAGCGTAGGCCCTAGCGGGATATACACCGGGGAGCTGTTTTTT
j_call: TRBJ1-3; v_call: TRBV6-5; d_call: TRBD1; clone_size: .; cdr3_aa: CASSYGDRPNTIYF; cdr3_nt: TGTGCCAGCAGTTACGGGGACAGGCCAAACACCATATATTTT
j_call: TRBJ2-5; v_call: TRBV27; d_call: TRBD1; clone_size: .; cdr3_aa: CASDAGTGGLETQYF; cdr3_nt: TGTGCCAGCGACGCCGGGACAGGGGGCTTGGAGACCCAGTACTTC
j_call: TRBJ2-5; v_call: TRBV6-5; d_call: TRBD2; clone_size: .; cdr3_aa: CASSRLAGGQETQYF; cdr3_nt: TGTGCCAGCAGCCGGCTAGCGGGGGGTCAAGAGACCCAGTACTTC